Below are 20 T cell receptor beta chains sequenced from a single sample in a study of T cell responses to AZD1222 COVID-19 vaccine. Clones were sequenced by immunoSEQ multiplex PCR, and TCRdb holds only the in-frame ones, with some missing. Here the sample spans 90,000 to 120,000 clones, about 89% being singletons. The material sequenced was peripheral blood, taken 28 days after the second AZD1222 dose. The receptors were sampled from an adult who received the AZD1222 COVID-19 vaccine.

The J gene is TRBJ2-5, the V gene TRBV3-1 (or the pseudogene TRBV3-2); D gene unclear. Trimming pared 0 bases from V and 6 bases from J, leaving 2 bases between. CDR3 length equals 11 residues. Germline lookup yields CDR1 LGHDT and CDR2 YNNKEL (reference sequence). This CDR3 is CASSQEKTQYF. The DNA for the CDR3 is TGTGCCAGCAGCCAAGAAAAGACCCAGTACTTC.

The chain combines TRBV7-9 with TRBJ1-2; D might be TRBD1 (5 bases). Deletions cut 5 bases from V and 14 bases from J, with 15 bases between. This CDR3 region has 11 residues. Germline loops: CDR1 SEHNR, CDR2 FQNEAQ (reference sequence). Here the CDR3 DNA reads TGTGCCAGCAGCCAAGGGACCGCCGAAACCTTC. This sequence encodes CASSQGTAETF.

This chain connects TRBV6-6 to TRBJ1-4; 7 bases fit TRBD1. Trimming cost V 6 bases and J 4 bases; bases outside gene matches: 5. This CDR3 region has 14 residues. CDR1 and CDR2 from the germline V gene are MNHNY and SVGAGI (reference sequence). As DNA, the CDR3 is TGTGCCAGCAGAAACAGGGGAGATAATGAAAAACTGTTTTTT. It specifies CASRNRGDNEKLFF.

The chain employs TRBV6-5 and TRBJ2-5; D perhaps matches TRBD2 (6 bases). Germline V gene data show CDR1 as MNHEY and CDR2 as SVGAGI. Trimming stripped 0 bases from V and 0 bases from J, with 11 bases between. The CDR3 is 16 residues long. CDR3: CASSYSWGEYQETQYF. CDR3 bases: TGTGCCAGCAGTTACTCGTGGGGGGAGTACCAAGAGACCCAGTACTTC.

With regard to this clone: The germline gene is not matched at one end of the junction; a read error may be the cause. The chain carries TRBV10-3 and TRBJ2-7; D is ambiguous. The CDR3 runs to 12 residues. Germline values: CDR1 ENHRY, CDR2 SYGVKD. CDR3 region: CATSESPTQQGF. In DNA, the CDR3 is TGTGCCACCAGTGAGTCGCCGACACAACAAGGCTTC.

The chain links TRBV28 to TRBJ1-5, with 10 bases aligning to TRBD1. J was trimmed by 0 bases and V by 8 bases; bases with no gene match: 10. This CDR3 is built from 17 residues. Looked up from germline, CDR1 is MDHEN and CDR2 is SYDVKM. The CDR3 loop is CASDGGQGWDSNQPQHF. CDR3 sequence (DNA): TGTGCCAGCGACGGGGGACAGGGGTGGGATAGCAATCAGCCCCAGCATTTT.

The chain has TRBV7-9 and TRBJ1-3, with TRBD1 identical over 7 bases. Per germline, CDR1 SEHNR and CDR2 FQNEAQ (reference sequence). CDR3 length: 13 amino acids. V gave up 5 bases and J gave up 2 bases; unmatched junction bases: 0. CDR3 region: CASSDRAGNTIYF. CDR3 sequence (DNA): TGTGCCAGCAGCGACAGGGCTGGAAACACCATATATTTT.

The rearrangement uses TRBV28 and TRBJ2-1, with D uncertain. CDR1 is MDHEN, CDR2 SYDVKM, per germline. The CDR3 has 14 residues. V lost 2 bases and J 0 bases, leaving 5 bases between the germline ends. CDR3: CASSLGDSYNEQFF. CDR3 bases: TGTGCCAGCAGTTTAGGGGACTCCTACAATGAGCAGTTCTTC.

This chain joins TRBV9 and TRBJ1-3; no definite D call. Per germline, CDR1 SGDLS and CDR2 YYNGEE. V lost 0 bases and J 4 bases, leaving 11 bases between the germline ends. The CDR3 consists of 15 residues. DNA of the CDR3: TGTGCCAGCAGCGTAGAAGGCGTACTAGGAAACACCATATATTTT. Protein product: CASSVEGVLGNTIYF.

The chain is built from TRBV6-5 and TRBJ2-3; TRBD1 is a possible D gene (6 bases). Trimming removed 6 bases at V and 2 bases at J, with 9 bases between. Germline CDR1 reads MNHEY; CDR2 reads SVGAGI. The CDR3 sequence is 13 residues long. The CDR3 loop is CASRDRVTDTQYF. CDR3 coding DNA: TGTGCCAGCAGGGACAGAGTCACAGATACGCAGTATTTT.

The chain couples TRBV7-2 to TRBJ1-5; D is unclear. The CDR3 runs 15 residues. Germline V gives CDR1 SGHTA, CDR2 FQGNSA. Trimming removed 2 bases from V and 1 base from J, with 9 bases in between. The CDR3 spells CASSLSGFSNQPQHF. The CDR3 DNA sequence: TGTGCCAGCAGCTTATCCGGATTCAGCAATCAGCCCCAGCATTTT.

The chain carries TRBV7-8 and TRBJ1-3; D unresolved. Trimming cost V 1 base and J 0 bases, with 7 bases left between them. CDR1 SGHVS and CDR2 FQNEAQ come from the germline V gene. The CDR3 has 15 amino acids. The CDR3 DNA sequence: TGTGCCAGCAGCTTAGGAGGGAACTCTGGAAACACCATATATTTT. Translated: CASSLGGNSGNTIYF.

J is TRBJ2-6 and V is TRBV5-1; D is unclear. Between the trimmed V and J ends, which lost 0 bases and 3 bases, there was a span of 4 bases. The CDR3 totals 14 residues. CDR1 and CDR2 (germline): SGHRS, YFSETQ. This CDR3 reads CASSLEGGANVLTF. In nucleotides, the CDR3 is TGCGCCAGCAGCTTGGAGGGTGGGGCCAACGTCCTGACTTTC. The variable domain in full, with the rest retrieved from reference TRBV5-1 and TRBJ2-6, is KAGVTQTPRYLIKTRGQQVTLSCSPISGHRSVSWYQQTPGQGLQFLFEYFSETQRNKGNFPGRFSGRQFSNSRSEMNVSTLELGDSALYLCASSLEGGANVLTFGAGSRLTVL.

V usage is TRBV6-2 or TRBV6-3 and J usage is TRBJ1-5, with no clear D. The length of the CDR3 is 17 residues. CDR1 is MNHEY and CDR2 is SVGEGT in the germline V gene. V shed 2 bases and J shed 0 bases, with 14 bases lying between them. As DNA, the CDR3 is TGTGCCAGCAGTTACCCCCAAACACGGAATAGCAATCAGCCCCAGCATTTT. It yields the protein CASSYPQTRNSNQPQHF.

This clone has just one count. The genes are TRBV19 and TRBJ2-4; D might be TRBD2 (5 bases). Germline V gene sequence: CDR1 LNHDA, CDR2 SQIVND (reference sequence). V lost 5 bases, J lost 2 bases, and 10 bases lay in between. There are 14 residues in the CDR3. CDR3 sequence: CASSQRETKNIQYF. CDR3 in DNA: TGTGCCAGTAGTCAGAGGGAAACCAAAAACATTCAGTACTTC. Full variable domain (outside the CDR3, taken from reference TRBV19 and TRBJ2-4): DGGITQSPKYLFRKEGQNVTLSCEQNLNHDAMYWYRQDPGQGLRLIYYSQIVNDFQKGDIAEGYSVSREKKESFPLTVTSAQKNPTAFYLCASSQRETKNIQYFGAGTRLSVL.

The chain links TRBV19 to TRBJ2-7; tentatively, D is TRBD1 or TRBD2 (6 bases each). Deletions cut 5 bases from V and 7 bases from J, with 15 bases between. Looked up from germline, CDR1 is LNHDA and CDR2 is SQIVND (reference sequence). The CDR3 spans 13 residues. The CDR3 bases are TGTGCCAGTAGTCCAACAGGAGGGGGGGAGCAGTACTTC. Encoded protein: CASSPTGGGEQYF.

The rearrangement links TRBV7-9 to TRBJ1-1, with D possibly TRBD1 on 6 matching bases. In germline, CDR1 is SEHNR, CDR2 FQNEAQ (reference sequence). V lost 0 bases and J 0 bases, leaving 11 bases between the germline ends. CDR3 length: 16 residues. The CDR3 coding sequence is TGTGCCAGCAGCTTAGCGTTTGCAGGGGTGAACACTGAAGCTTTCTTT. This gives the protein CASSLAFAGVNTEAFF.

For this clone: Compared with germline, one end of the junction differs, possibly owing to a read error. This chain links TRBV7-4 with TRBJ2-1, with TRBD2 matching 11 bases. Germline V lookup: CDR1 SGHVT, CDR2 SQSDAQ. This CDR3 spans 16 amino acids. The CDR3 region is CASSLEASGGYNERFF. The CDR3 nucleotides read TGTGCCAGCAGCTTAGAGGCTAGCGGGGGGTACAATGAGCGGTTCTTC. Full variable domain (remainder filled in from reference TRBV7-4 and TRBJ2-1): GAGVSQSPRYKVAKRGRDVALRCDSISGHVTLYWYRQTLGQGSEVLTYSQSDAQRDKSGRPSGRFSAERPERSVSTLKIQRTEQGDSAVYLCASSLEASGGYNERFFGPGTRLTVL.

V is TRBV27 and J is TRBJ2-3; 11 nucleotides align to TRBD2. V trimming: 4 bases; J trimming: 3 bases; junction bases outside the gene matches: 6. CDR3 length: 16 amino acids. Germline V gives CDR1 MNHEY, CDR2 SMNVEV (reference sequence). CDR3 loop: CASSSRLAGLTDTQYF. The CDR3 DNA follows: TGTGCCAGCAGTTCCCGACTAGCGGGATTGACAGATACGCAGTATTTT.

The rearrangement links TRBV9 to TRBJ2-1; TRBD2 matches at 9 bases. Looked up from germline, CDR1 is SGDLS and CDR2 is YYNGEE. The CDR3 contains 16 residues. With V trimmed by 3 bases and J by 2 bases, 6 bases remained unmatched. The CDR3 nucleotides are TGTGCCAGCAGCGCCAGCCTAGCGGGGCCCTACAATGAGCAGTTCTTC. Amino acids: CASSASLAGPYNEQFF.